The entry below gives a single T cell receptor (beta chain) sequence along with its context. Losses at the gene ends were 6 bases for V and 4 bases for J; bases not matched to a gene: 8. The length of the CDR3 is 14 residues. In germline, CDR1 is LNHDA, CDR2 SQIVND (reference sequence). The data are from a study of blood T cell repertoires in COVID-19. The wider study: Whether acute or convalescent, the COVID-19 samples came from the United States, Italy and Spain. T cells, B-cell-depleted T cells, or PBMCs supplied cDNA or gDNA.

Original handling: The authors estimated nucleated cell counts from reference gene primer amplification. Data came from immunoSEQ multiplex PCR; TCRdb stores just in-frame clones and leaves some out. V, J and clone size derive from that table, while D and trimming were established from the DNA sequence. The repertoire consists of roughly 140,000 clones, with roughly 79% occurring once and the leading ten covering 1.5% to 2.5%. The sequenced sample was peripheral blood. This sequence originates from a woman aged 55-75 years with acute or convalescent COVID-19. The chain couples TRBV19 to TRBJ2-7; 8 positions match TRBD2. This chain's CDR3 is CASSSRGGRYEQYF. CDR3 nucleotides: TGTGCCAGTAGCTCCCGCGGGGGGAGGTACGAGCAGTACTTC.